The rows below give T cell receptor beta chains drawn from one sample of a study of blood T cell repertoires in COVID-19. Sequencing used immunoSEQ multiplex PCR; TCRdb keeps in-frame clones, though not all of them. This sample has under 250,000 clones, with 65% to 85% found just once. Sequenced: peripheral blood. The source of these receptors is a man aged 45-65 years with active or convalescent COVID-19. Each CDR3 is given with its conserved first and last residue. Each record gives: V gene, J gene, clone size, D gene, CDR3 DNA, CDR3 protein. A D gene is named only where the DNA matches it firmly. Some rows mark clone size as missing; the rest say once, few, many or name a class of expanded clone.

V gene: TRBV10-3
J gene: TRBJ1-1
clone size: -
D gene: -
CDR3 DNA: TGTGCCATCAGTGAGTCCGGAGGGAACACTGAAGCTTTCTTT
CDR3 protein: CAISESGGNTEAFF

V gene: TRBV3-1/TRBV3-2
J gene: TRBJ2-7
clone size: -
D gene: TRBD1
CDR3 DNA: TGTGCCAGCAGCACCGGACAGGGGGCCTACGAGCAGTACTTC
CDR3 protein: CASSTGQGAYEQYF

V gene: TRBV20-1
J gene: TRBJ1-1
clone size: -
D gene: -
CDR3 DNA: TGCAGTGCTAGTCCAGGGGCGAAGTTTGGGTGGACTGAAGCTTTCTTT
CDR3 protein: CSASPGAKFGWTEAFF

V gene: TRBV2
J gene: TRBJ1-5
clone size: -
D gene: TRBD1
CDR3 DNA: TGTGCCAGCAGTACCTCCCCCGGGGGACAGGGGCTTAATCAGCCCCAGCATTTT
CDR3 protein: CASSTSPGGQGLNQPQHF

V gene: TRBV7-9
J gene: TRBJ2-7
clone size: few
D gene: -
CDR3 DNA: TGTGCCAGCAGCTTAGGGGGCAGCCGCTACGAGCAGTACTTC
CDR3 protein: CASSLGGSRYEQYF

V gene: TRBV23-1
J gene: TRBJ2-2
clone size: -
D gene: TRBD1
CDR3 DNA: TGCGCCAGCCCCAATACAGGGGCGAACACCGGGGAGCTGTTTTTT
CDR3 protein: CASPNTGANTGELFF

V gene: TRBV7-9
J gene: TRBJ2-3
clone size: -
D gene: TRBD1
CDR3 DNA: TGTGCCAGCAGCTTTCTACGGACAGGACGCACAGATACGCAGTATTTT
CDR3 protein: CASSFLRTGRTDTQYF

V gene: TRBV10-3
J gene: TRBJ1-2
clone size: -
D gene: -
CDR3 DNA: TGTGCCATCAGTGATGGGACATCCTATGGCTACACCTTC
CDR3 protein: CAISDGTSYGYTF

V gene: TRBV6-6
J gene: TRBJ1-2
clone size: few
D gene: -
CDR3 DNA: TGTGCCAGCACCCCGGAGAGGGTCCGGGGCTACACCTTC
CDR3 protein: CASTPERVRGYTF

V gene: TRBV30
J gene: TRBJ2-2
clone size: -
D gene: -
CDR3 DNA: TGTGCCTGGAGTTCACGGGGGACCGGGGAGCTGTTTTTT
CDR3 protein: CAWSSRGTGELFF

V gene: TRBV7-9
J gene: TRBJ2-3
clone size: -
D gene: -
CDR3 DNA: TGTGCCAGCAGCTTAGCGAGCCCCCGATCCGGAGATACGCAGTATTTT
CDR3 protein: CASSLASPRSGDTQYF

V gene: TRBV14
J gene: TRBJ2-7
clone size: -
D gene: TRBD1
CDR3 DNA: TGTGCCAGCAGCCCCCGGACAGGGACCTACGAGCAGTACTTC
CDR3 protein: CASSPRTGTYEQYF

V gene: TRBV19
J gene: TRBJ1-1
clone size: -
D gene: -
CDR3 DNA: TGTGCCAGTAGTCCTCAGGGGTATGGCACTGAAGCTTTCTTT
CDR3 protein: CASSPQGYGTEAFF